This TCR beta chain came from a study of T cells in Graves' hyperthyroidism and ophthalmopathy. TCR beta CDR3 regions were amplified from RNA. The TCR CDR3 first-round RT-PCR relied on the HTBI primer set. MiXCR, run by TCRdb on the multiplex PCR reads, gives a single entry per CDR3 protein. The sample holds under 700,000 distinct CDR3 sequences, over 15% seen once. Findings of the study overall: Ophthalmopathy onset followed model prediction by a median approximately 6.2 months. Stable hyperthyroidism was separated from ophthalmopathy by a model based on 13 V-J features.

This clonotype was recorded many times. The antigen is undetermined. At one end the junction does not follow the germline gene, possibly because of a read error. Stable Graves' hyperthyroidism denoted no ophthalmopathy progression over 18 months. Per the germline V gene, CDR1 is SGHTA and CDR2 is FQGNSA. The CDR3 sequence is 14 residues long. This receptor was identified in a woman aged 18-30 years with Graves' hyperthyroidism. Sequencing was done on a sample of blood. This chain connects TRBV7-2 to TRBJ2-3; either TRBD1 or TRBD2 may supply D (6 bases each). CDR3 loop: CASCLGGGYDTQYF. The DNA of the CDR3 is TGTGCCAGCTGCTTGGGGGGCGGCTACGATACGCAGTATTTT.